A single sample gave rise to the 4 T cell receptor beta chains below, sequenced in a study of shared clonotypes between healthy human individuals (dated by TCRdb to 2020 to 2022). Libraries were built with the immunoSEQ multiplex PCR assay. TCRdb carries this immuneACCESS record with in-frame sequences only. Its versions omit some clonotypes, under half of them owing to an unresolved V gene in the studies checked, with the rest unexplained. The sample table lists about 690,000 clones, less than 95% of them with a count of one. The ten largest make up 34% of the sample. The material sequenced was memory CD8+ T cells from PBMCs. Explained via the paper, the cell subset or site label denotes: CD45RO+ cells pooled with CCR7-negative TemRA cells. The origin of the receptors is a man between 18 and 35 years old in good health. Some clones in this sample may be carry-over from other donors' samples.

The V gene is TRBV27, the J gene TRBJ1-5; tentatively, D is TRBD1 (5 bases). The V and J ends lost 2 bases and 4 bases respectively, with 9 bases between them. The CDR3 sequence is 14 residues long. Germline loops: CDR1 MNHEY, CDR2 SMNVEV (reference sequence). CDR3 loop: CASSLGGGNQPQHF. The CDR3 region has the DNA TGTGCCAGCAGTTTAGGGGGAGGTAATCAGCCCCAGCATTTT.

This chain links TRBV6-1 with TRBJ1-5, with D perhaps matching TRBD1 (6 bases). V gave up 6 bases and J gave up 7 bases, with 19 bases separating them. Germline V gene data show CDR1 as MNHNS and CDR2 as SASEGT. CDR3 length: 15 amino acids. The CDR3 bases are TGTGCCAGCAGCGGAAGAGGGGGGGCGGGACAGCCCCAGCATTTT. It encodes CASSGRGGAGQPQHF.

V gene TRBV9 combines with J gene TRBJ2-6; TRBD1 agrees at 10 bases. The CDR3 consists of 13 residues. V was pared by 2 bases and J by 11 bases, with 1 base of the junction left unmatched. Per germline, CDR1 SGDLS and CDR2 YYNGEE. The CDR3 reads CASSVGTGDVLTF. The CDR3 DNA reads TGTGCCAGCAGCGTCGGGACAGGGGACGTCCTGACTTTC.

This clone was recorded once. The chain has TRBV28 and TRBJ2-7; D remains ambiguous. Germline-derived CDR1 and CDR2 are MDHEN and SYDVKM. The V end lost 7 bases, the J end lost 2 bases, and 15 bases lay between the germline ends. This CDR3 spans 14 amino acids. CDR3 DNA sequence: TGTGCCAGCACCCTCCGGACGGCTGCCTACGAGCAGTACTTC. Amino acid sequence: CASTLRTAAYEQYF.